These 5 T cell receptor beta chains were sequenced from one sample in a study of brain T cells in children with intractable seizures. Measured with immunoSEQ multiplex PCR; TCRdb has only the in-frame clones, and not every one. The sample has about 80,000 clones, about 90% seen once. Source: peripheral blood, taken at surgery. The source is a girl between 2 and 10 years old with Rasmussen encephalitis and intractable seizures.

This chain uses TRBV3-1 (or the pseudogene TRBV3-2) with TRBJ1-2; unclear D gene. Trimming cost V 3 bases and J 3 bases, with 11 bases left between them. Germline CDR1 is LGHDT and CDR2 is YNNKEL (reference sequence). The CDR3 contains 14 residues. The CDR3 loop reads CASSQADSHYGYTF. In DNA, the CDR3 is TGTGCCAGCAGCCAGGCCGATTCTCACTATGGCTACACCTTC.

This chain connects TRBV18 to TRBJ2-7; D might be TRBD1 (5 bases). CDR3 length equals 15 residues. Trimming took 3 bases from V and 2 from J, leaving 14 bases between them. CDR1 is KGHSH and CDR2 is LQKENI in the germline V gene. The chain's CDR3 is CASSPMAGNPYEQYF. The CDR3 region has the DNA TGTGCCAGCTCACCGATGGCAGGGAATCCCTACGAGCAGTACTTC.

Details on this clone: The junction does not match germline at one end; this may be a read error. The chain employs TRBV3-1 (or the pseudogene TRBV3-2) and TRBJ2-7, with D unclear. The CDR3 sequence is 8 residues long. Germline V lookup: CDR1 LGHDT, CDR2 YNNKEL (reference sequence). The CDR3 nucleotides read TGTGCCAGCAGCCCCTTAGGTTTC. Its protein product is CASSPLGF.

The chain combines TRBV2 with TRBJ1-6, with 9 bases aligning to TRBD1. The CDR3 spans 15 residues. V was clipped by 6 bases and J by 6 bases; unmatched bases: 6. Germline CDR1 is SNHLY and CDR2 is FYNNEI. The chain's CDR3 is CASRTGGSVNSPLHF. The DNA of the CDR3 is TGTGCCAGCAGGACAGGGGGGTCGGTTAATTCACCCCTCCACTTT.

The chain couples TRBV18 to TRBJ2-1; 8 bases match TRBD2. J was trimmed by 2 bases and V by 3 bases; bases with no gene match: 3. This CDR3 spans 15 amino acids. Germline-derived CDR1 and CDR2 are KGHSH and LQKENI. CDR3 region: CASSPGSGTYNEQFF. In nucleotides, the CDR3 is TGTGCCAGCTCACCTGGTAGCGGGACCTACAATGAGCAGTTCTTC.